One sample yielded the 21 T cell receptor beta chains listed below, sequenced in a study of blood T cell repertoires in COVID-19 (dated by TCRdb to between 2020 and 2021). Library method: the immunoSEQ multiplex PCR assay. Here the immuneACCESS table is served through TCRdb, limited to in-frame sequences with V and J called. Missing clones are a known gap in these copies; in checked studies unresolved V genes cover under half, and the rest lacks a known reason. The sample table lists over 150,000 clones, about four fifths of them with a count of one. More than 5.5% of the sample lies in the top ten. Input material: peripheral blood. The receptors come from a human donor in a cohort sampled during active COVID-19.

The chain uses TRBV4-1 and TRBJ2-7; no firm D call. This CDR3 region has 15 residues. Trimming took off 5 bases at V and 2 bases at J, with 16 bases between the two ends. The germline V gene encodes CDR1 MGHRA and CDR2 YSYEKL. As DNA, the CDR3 is TGCGCCAGCAGCTACACCCTCCAGGCTGCCTACGAGCAGTACTTC. Protein: CASSYTLQAAYEQYF.

This clone appeared once. This rearrangement joins TRBV19 to TRBJ1-6; no definite D call. Germline V gene data show CDR1 as LNHDA and CDR2 as SQIVND (reference sequence). V was pared by 2 bases and J by 7 bases, with 12 bases between. This CDR3 is built from 15 residues. DNA for the CDR3: TGTGCCAGTAGTATAACCGGGGAGAAGAATTCACCCCTCCACTTT. This encodes CASSITGEKNSPLHF.

This chain connects TRBV19 to TRBJ2-5; perhaps TRBD2 as D (7 bases). CDR3 length equals 13 residues. Trimming took 6 bases from V and 5 from J, leaving 13 bases between them. Germline CDR1 and CDR2: LNHDA and SQIVND (reference sequence). CDR3 nucleotides: TGTGCCAGTAGCCCAGGGGAGGGGGAGACCCAGTACTTC. Translating it yields CASSPGEGETQYF.

The chain is built from TRBV5-6 and TRBJ2-1; 13 bases agree with TRBD2. CDR1 is SGHDT and CDR2 is YYEEEE in the germline V gene. The V and J ends lost 0 bases and 8 bases, in that order; junction bases with no gene match: 5. This CDR3 contains 16 residues. CDR3 sequence: CASSLATSGGADEQFF. The CDR3 DNA follows: TGTGCCAGCAGCTTGGCAACTAGCGGGGGGGCCGATGAGCAGTTCTTC.

The chain employs TRBV6-1 and TRBJ1-5; 8 bases are shared with TRBD1. This CDR3 comprises 17 residues. V lost 0 bases, J lost 6 bases, and 10 bases stayed unmatched. Germline-derived CDR1 and CDR2 are MNHNS and SASEGT. CDR3 bases: TGTGCCAGCAGTGAAGCGCTTCGGAGACAGGGGCCTCAGCCCCAGCATTTT. Its protein product is CASSEALRRQGPQPQHF.

This chain links TRBV9 with TRBJ2-1; 14 nucleotides match TRBD2. Germline trimming cut 3 bases from V and 0 bases from J; bases unmatched to any gene: 2. Germline V gene data show CDR1 as SGDLS and CDR2 as YYNGEE. The CDR3 runs to 17 residues. CDR3 in DNA: TGTGCCAGCAGCGCGACTAGCGGGGGGGCCTCCTACAATGAGCAGTTCTTC. Its translation is CASSATSGGASYNEQFF.

CDR3 sequence: CASSLAVGGNEQYF. CDR3 coding DNA: TGTGCCAGCAGCTTAGCGGTCGGGGGGAACGAGCAGTACTTC. The chain employs TRBV7-2 and TRBJ2-7; 7 bases match TRBD2. The CDR3 totals 14 residues. The germline V gene encodes CDR1 SGHTA and CDR2 FQGNSA. The V gene end was trimmed by 0 bases and the J gene end by 5 bases; junction bases not matched to a gene: 4.

The chain combines TRBV5-1 with TRBJ2-7; 9 positions agree with TRBD1. Per germline, CDR1 SGHRS and CDR2 YFSETQ. Trimming removed 6 bases from V and 4 bases from J; junction bases left unmatched: 8. This CDR3 is 14 amino acids long. CDR3 amino acids: CASNPGQGVYEQYF. The CDR3 nucleotides are TGCGCCAGCAATCCGGGACAGGGTGTGTACGAGCAGTACTTC.

This clone was detected only a few times. This chain links TRBV19 with TRBJ1-2; a weak D match, TRBD1 (6 bases). CDR3 length: 16 residues. Germline loops: CDR1 LNHDA, CDR2 SQIVND (reference sequence). The V end lost 7 bases, the J end lost 3 bases, and 21 bases lay between the germline ends. The chain's CDR3 is CASIPGHSGADYGYTF. The CDR3 DNA reads as TGTGCCAGTATCCCGGGACACTCAGGCGCTGACTATGGCTACACCTTC.

The J gene is TRBJ1-2, the V gene TRBV7-2, with 10 nucleotides matching TRBD1. The CDR3 has 13 amino acids. CDR1 is SGHTA, CDR2 FQGNSA, per germline. The V gene end was trimmed by 5 bases and the J gene end by 5 bases; junction bases not matched to a gene: 2. The CDR3 DNA sequence: TGTGCCAGCAGCCTGGACAGGGGGTATGGCTACACCTTC. This encodes CASSLDRGYGYTF.

V is TRBV2 and J is TRBJ1-6; D ambiguous. Looked up from germline, CDR1 is SNHLY and CDR2 is FYNNEI. The CDR3 contains 14 residues. Between the trimmed V and J ends, which lost 8 bases and 7 bases, there was a span of 15 bases. CDR3 loop: CASWRDNDNSPLHF. DNA of the CDR3: TGTGCCAGCTGGAGGGATAATGACAATTCACCCCTCCACTTT.

The table lists this clone with a count of one. The same CDR3 is also encoded by other DNA sequences in this sample. V is TRBV9 and J is TRBJ2-1; perhaps TRBD2 as D (6 bases). Trimming shortened V by 4 bases and J by 3 bases, and 14 bases separated the two germline ends. Germline loops: CDR1 SGDLS, CDR2 YYNGEE. The CDR3 has 15 amino acids. CDR3 sequence reads: CASSLGPGDYNEQFF. CDR3 DNA sequence: TGTGCCAGCAGCCTAGGGCCGGGGGACTACAATGAGCAGTTCTTC.

The chain recombines TRBV3-1 (or the pseudogene TRBV3-2) with TRBJ2-1; 11 bases are shared with TRBD2. Per germline, CDR1 LGHDT and CDR2 YNNKEL (reference sequence). The V segment lost 1 base and the J segment 7 bases; nucleotides outside the gene matches: 6. The CDR3 has 16 residues. CDR3 in DNA: TGTGCCAGCAGCCAAGTGACTAGCGGGGTGGGGAATGAGCAGTTCTTC. Its protein is CASSQVTSGVGNEQFF.

The V and J genes are TRBV19 and TRBJ1-2; D remains unclear. Germline V gene lookup returns CDR1 LNHDA and CDR2 SQIVND (reference sequence). The CDR3 covers 13 residues. The V and J ends lost 3 bases and 2 bases respectively, with 7 bases between them. The CDR3 DNA is TGTGCCAGTAGTATGAGTAGAAACTATGGCTACACCTTC. Residues: CASSMSRNYGYTF.

The V and J genes are TRBV10-3 and TRBJ1-1; no definite D call. There are 13 residues in the CDR3. Germline V CDR1 and CDR2: ENHRY, SYGVKD. V lost 1 base and J 8 bases, leaving 11 bases between the germline ends. The CDR3 is CAISEYLAEEAFF. Written as DNA, the CDR3 is TGTGCCATCAGTGAGTACCTGGCAGAAGAAGCTTTCTTT.

The chain is built from TRBV2 and TRBJ2-6; D gene ambiguous. This CDR3 has 15 amino acids. The V end lost 6 bases, the J end lost 1 base, and 10 bases lay between the germline ends. CDR1 and CDR2 from the germline V gene are SNHLY and FYNNEI. CDR3 loop: CASSPLRSGANVLTF. The CDR3 DNA sequence: TGTGCCAGCAGCCCACTGAGATCTGGGGCCAACGTCCTGACTTTC.

The genes are TRBV10-3 and TRBJ2-1; D not resolved. This CDR3 comprises 11 residues. The germline V gene encodes CDR1 ENHRY and CDR2 SYGVKD. V dropped 4 bases and J dropped 5 bases, with 3 bases sitting between them. The CDR3 nucleotides read TGTGCCATCAGTGCCAACAATGAGCAGTTCTTC. It yields the protein CAISANNEQFF.

The V gene is TRBV29-1, the J gene TRBJ2-1, with D possibly matching TRBD2 (5 bases). V was shortened by 0 bases and J by 8 bases, with 11 bases between the two germline ends. This CDR3 spans 13 amino acids. CDR1 and CDR2 (germline): SQVTM, ANQGSEA. The CDR3 here is CSVEDGRGDEQFF. The CDR3 DNA reads as TGCAGCGTTGAAGATGGACGGGGAGATGAGCAGTTCTTC.

V and J are TRBV11-2 and TRBJ1-5; 7 nucleotides match TRBD1. The J segment lost 6 bases and the V segment lost 0 bases, leaving 11 bases of the junction unmatched. The CDR3 is made up of 17 amino acids. Germline V gene sequence: CDR1 SGHAT, CDR2 FQNNGV. The CDR3 DNA is TGTGCCAGCAGCTTAGATAGCTCGACAGGGTTTAGTCAGCCCCAGCATTTT. This sequence encodes CASSLDSSTGFSQPQHF.

The rearrangement links TRBV9 to TRBJ2-5; 9 positions match TRBD2. Unmatched junction bases numbered 10, after V lost 4 bases and J lost 9 bases. Germline V gives CDR1 SGDLS, CDR2 YYNGEE. This CDR3 spans 14 amino acids. CDR3 DNA: TGTGCCAGCAGCTCCGTAGCGGGGGAGGGGGCCCAGTACTTC. Protein product: CASSSVAGEGAQYF. Full variable domain (remainder filled in from reference TRBV9 and TRBJ2-5): DSGVTQTPKHLITATGQRVTLRCSPRSGDLSVYWYQQSLDQGLQFLIQYYNGEERAKGNILERFSAQQFPDLHSELNLSSLELGDSALYFCASSSVAGEGAQYFGPGTRLLVL.

The rearrangement uses TRBV7-3 and TRBJ2-5, with D possibly TRBD2 on 6 matching bases. Trimming left V 2 bases short and J 3 bases short, with 13 bases between. Germline-derived CDR1 and CDR2 are SGHTA and FQGTGA. This CDR3 region has 15 residues. The CDR3 protein is CASSLRRDPEETQYF. CDR3 coding DNA: TGTGCCAGCAGCTTACGGCGGGACCCCGAAGAGACCCAGTACTTC.